One sample yielded the 32 T cell receptor beta chains listed below, sequenced in a study of T cell responses to AZD1222 COVID-19 vaccine. Using immunoSEQ multiplex PCR, the repertoire was profiled, and TCRdb retains in-frame clones only, with some absent. The table includes just over 65,000 clones, roughly 90% detected once. The sample consisted of peripheral blood, taken on day 0 of AZD1222 vaccination. The receptors were sampled from an adult in good health.

The gene calls are TRBV27 and TRBJ1-2, with 7 bases matching TRBD1. The J segment lost 4 bases and the V segment lost 3 bases, leaving 2 bases of the junction unmatched. Germline assignment: CDR1 MNHEY and CDR2 SMNVEV (reference sequence). This CDR3 spans 13 amino acids. CDR3: CASSFRGGYGYTF. The CDR3 DNA reads TGTGCCAGCAGTTTCAGGGGGGGCTATGGCTACACCTTC.

The gene calls are TRBV5-4 and TRBJ2-7, with 9 bases matching TRBD1. The junction had 8 bases not matched to a gene; V was cut back by 4 bases and J by 3 bases. CDR1 is SGHNT and CDR2 is YYREEE in the germline V gene (reference sequence). This CDR3 has 15 amino acids. In DNA form, the CDR3 reads TGTGCCAGCAGCCGCCCCGGGACAGGGTACTACGAGCAGTACTTC. This gives the protein CASSRPGTGYYEQYF.

This clone has only one observation. This rearrangement joins TRBV27 to TRBJ2-1; tentatively, D is TRBD2 (6 bases). The germline V gene has CDR1 MNHEY and CDR2 SMNVEV (reference sequence). Trimming stripped 0 bases from V and 7 bases from J, with 10 bases between. The CDR3 consists of 14 residues. CDR3 protein: CASSLSEAGNEQFF. CDR3 coding DNA: TGTGCCAGCAGTTTATCGGAGGCGGGGAATGAGCAGTTCTTC.

J is TRBJ1-1 and V is TRBV11-1; D call uncertain. Germline CDR1 is SGHAT and CDR2 is FQDESV (reference sequence). V shed 0 bases and J shed 3 bases, with 5 bases lying between them. The CDR3 consists of 13 residues. The CDR3 loop reads CASSLARDTEAFF. The DNA of the CDR3 is TGTGCCAGCAGCTTAGCAAGGGACACTGAAGCTTTCTTT.

This chain joins TRBV6-1 and TRBJ1-2, with 7 bases that match TRBD1. Germline CDR1 reads MNHNS; CDR2 reads SASEGT. V was clipped by 3 bases and J by 9 bases; unmatched bases: 7. The CDR3 spans 13 residues. The CDR3 loop reads CASSETGMTRYTF. The CDR3 coding sequence is TGTGCCAGCAGTGAGACAGGGATGACACGCTACACCTTC.

This chain joins TRBV9 and TRBJ1-1; D gene ambiguous. The V end lost 3 bases, the J end lost 0 bases, and 9 bases lay between the germline ends. CDR1 and CDR2 from the germline V gene are SGDLS and YYNGEE. This CDR3 spans 14 amino acids. CDR3 DNA sequence: TGTGCCAGCAGCGCAGGACGGGTGAACACTGAAGCTTTCTTT. Translation: CASSAGRVNTEAFF.

The DNA of the CDR3 is TGTGCCAGCAGCGCCGGGACAGGGGGAATTACCCTGACCTACGAGCAGTACTTC. Its translation: CASSAGTGGITLTYEQYF. The rearrangement joins TRBV5-5 to TRBJ2-7, with 11 bases identical to TRBD1. CDR3 size: 18 residues. Germline V gene sequence: CDR1 SGHKS, CDR2 YYEKEE (reference sequence). With V trimmed by 4 bases and J by 2 bases, 14 bases remained unmatched.

This clone occurred once. The V call is TRBV23-1, the J call TRBJ2-7; TRBD1 might be the D (5 bases). TRBV23-1 falls under the ORF class, with uncertain function. This CDR3 has 19 amino acids. V lost 0 bases to trimming and J lost 0 bases, with 21 bases between them. The DNA of the CDR3 is TGCGCCAGCAGTCAATCGAGGAGTGGCAGGGAACTCCTCTCCTACGAGCAGTACTTC. It translates to CASSQSRSGRELLSYEQYF.

This rearrangement joins TRBV28 to TRBJ1-1, with D possibly matching TRBD1 (5 bases). Germline CDR1 and CDR2: MDHEN and SYDVKM. The CDR3 consists of 12 residues. The ends were cut back, 7 bases at V and 9 bases at J, with 15 bases in the middle. Here the CDR3 reads CASTAGGIQAFF. The CDR3 DNA reads TGTGCCAGCACCGCGGGGGGGATTCAAGCTTTCTTT.

V is TRBV9 and J is TRBJ1-2, with D maybe TRBD1 (6 bases). In germline, CDR1 is SGDLS, CDR2 YYNGEE. V was shortened by 4 bases and J by 2 bases, with 12 bases between the two germline ends. The CDR3 covers 14 residues. Here the CDR3 DNA reads TGTGCCAGCAGCTTTGGGACACCGAACTATGGCTACACCTTC. The encoded protein is CASSFGTPNYGYTF.

The rearrangement joins TRBV4-2 to TRBJ2-7; 11 nucleotides agree with TRBD2. CDR3 size: 18 residues. Looked up from germline, CDR1 is LGHNA and CDR2 is YNFKEQ. Trimming cost V 1 base and J 0 bases; bases outside gene matches: 8. The CDR3 is CASSQGGLAGGNSYEQYF. CDR3 bases: TGTGCCAGCAGCCAAGGGGGGCTAGCGGGAGGTAACTCCTACGAGCAGTACTTC.

The chain combines TRBV6-5 with TRBJ1-1, with a tentative D call TRBD1 (5 bases). Germline lookup yields CDR1 MNHEY and CDR2 SVGAGI. The germline V and J ends were trimmed by 0 bases and 3 bases, with 11 bases remaining between them. The CDR3 contains 15 residues. CDR3: CASSYSNRIHTEAFF. CDR3 nucleotides: TGTGCCAGCAGTTACTCGAACAGGATACACACTGAAGCTTTCTTT.

The V gene is TRBV7-6, the J gene TRBJ2-2, with 10 bases fitting TRBD2. The trim removed 6 bases at V and 7 bases at J, leaving 8 bases unmatched. Germline CDR1 and CDR2: SGHVS and FNYEAQ. The CDR3 runs to 15 residues. The CDR3 nucleotides are TGTGCCAGCAGGCAAGGACTAGCGGAAATCGGGGAGCTGTTTTTT. The encoded protein is CASRQGLAEIGELFF.

J is TRBJ2-3 and V is TRBV28; 14 nucleotides align to TRBD2. CDR1 is MDHEN, CDR2 SYDVKM, per germline. The ends lost 5 bases at V and 6 bases at J; junction bases unmatched: 7. The CDR3 consists of 16 residues. This CDR3 reads CASSRLAGGEGDTQYF. The CDR3 nucleotides are TGTGCCAGCAGTAGACTAGCGGGAGGGGAGGGCGATACGCAGTATTTT.

The V gene is TRBV6-5, the J gene TRBJ1-5; possible D gene TRBD1, 5 bases. There are 14 residues in the CDR3. Per the germline V gene, CDR1 is MNHEY and CDR2 is SVGAGI. Trimming stripped 7 bases from V and 1 base from J, with 11 bases between. CDR3 loop: CASTPGGSNQPQHF. For the CDR3, the DNA is TGTGCCAGCACTCCTGGGGGAAGCAATCAGCCCCAGCATTTT.

This chain uses TRBV6-4 with TRBJ2-1; maybe TRBD2 (6 bases). Per germline, CDR1 MRHNA and CDR2 SNTAGT. The CDR3 is 14 amino acids. V lost 3 bases and J lost 3, with 9 bases in between. The CDR3 DNA is TGTGCCAGCAGTGAAATAGCGGACTACAATGAGCAGTTCTTC. Translating it yields CASSEIADYNEQFF.

CDR3 nucleotides: TGTGCCAGCAGCCAAGATGGGGTTTCAGTTTCACACTCTGGAAACACCATATATTTT. Translation: CASSQDGVSVSHSGNTIYF. The gene calls are TRBV3-1 (or the pseudogene TRBV3-2) and TRBJ1-3; D unclear. This CDR3 has 19 residues. Germline CDR1 and CDR2: LGHDT and YNNKEL (reference sequence). The V end was cut by 0 bases, the J end by 0 bases, with 18 bases between.

The chain is built from TRBV5-1 and TRBJ2-7; 7 nucleotides line up with TRBD2. Per the germline V gene, CDR1 is SGHRS and CDR2 is YFSETQ. V dropped 0 bases and J dropped 6; count of bases not matched to a gene: 12. The CDR3 totals 16 residues. The CDR3 protein is CASSLDFGGRGPEQYF. The CDR3 DNA sequence: TGCGCCAGCAGCTTGGATTTCGGCGGGAGAGGCCCCGAGCAGTACTTC.

The chain couples TRBV18 to TRBJ2-7; no clear D. Germline V gives CDR1 KGHSH, CDR2 LQKENI. V was trimmed by 0 bases and J by 2 bases, leaving 8 bases between them. CDR3 size: 14 residues. The chain's CDR3 is CASSPPLGTYEQYF. The CDR3 DNA reads as TGTGCCAGCTCACCACCGTTAGGTACCTACGAGCAGTACTTC. The full variable domain, with the rest looked up from reference TRBV18 and TRBJ2-7, is NAGVMQNPRHLVRRRGQEARLRCSPMKGHSHVYWYRQLPEEGLKFMVYLQKENIIDESGMPKERFSAEFPKEGPSILRIQQVVRGDSAAYFCASSPPLGTYEQYFGPGTRLTVT.

This clone was found once. The V call is TRBV14, the J call TRBJ2-3, with D perhaps matching TRBD1 (5 bases). The length of the CDR3 is 12 residues. CDR1 is SGHDN, CDR2 FVKESK, per germline. Trimming stripped 0 bases from V and 10 bases from J, with 8 bases between. CDR3 DNA sequence: TGTGCCAGCAGCCAAGACAGGGTTTCGCAGTATTTT. Translated: CASSQDRVSQYF.

This chain links TRBV28 with TRBJ2-3; D gene ambiguous. The CDR3 totals 15 residues. Per the germline V gene, CDR1 is MDHEN and CDR2 is SYDVKM. With 8 bases removed from V and 0 bases from J, the gap between germline ends came to 15 bases. CDR3 sequence: CASGPWVYSTDTQYF. CDR3 sequence (DNA): TGTGCCAGCGGACCATGGGTTTATAGCACAGATACGCAGTATTTT.

The chain links TRBV5-5 to TRBJ2-3; D remains ambiguous. This CDR3 is 15 amino acids long. The V gene lost 2 bases and the J gene lost 0 bases, with 10 bases spanning the gap. CDR1 SGHKS and CDR2 YYEKEE come from the germline V gene (reference sequence). The CDR3 sequence is CASSFSSTSTDTQYF. The DNA of the CDR3 is TGTGCCAGCAGCTTTTCCAGCACTAGCACAGATACGCAGTATTTT.

As regards this clone: This likely stems from a read error, as it lies one base from a far larger clone. The rearrangement uses TRBV3-1 (or the pseudogene TRBV3-2) and TRBJ2-1; 12 nucleotides line up with TRBD1. The V and J ends lost 2 bases and 7 bases, in that order; junction bases with no gene match: 6. CDR1 and CDR2 from the germline V gene are LGHDT and YNNKEL (reference sequence). This CDR3 is built from 16 residues. For the CDR3, the DNA is TGTGCCAGCAGCCAACCGGGACAGGGGGCGTGGAATGAGCAGTTCTTC. Amino acid sequence: CASSQPGQGAWNEQFF.

This rearrangement joins TRBV3-1 (or the pseudogene TRBV3-2) to TRBJ2-2; D is uncertain. Germline V CDR1 and CDR2: LGHDT, YNNKEL (reference sequence). The CDR3 covers 15 residues. V was trimmed by 0 bases and J by 0 bases, leaving 5 bases between them. The CDR3 spells CASSQDPTNTGELFF. In nucleotides, the CDR3 is TGTGCCAGCAGCCAAGATCCAACGAACACCGGGGAGCTGTTTTTT.

The genes are TRBV7-9 and TRBJ1-4; the D gene is possibly TRBD1 (5 bases). Germline values: CDR1 SEHNR, CDR2 FQNEAQ (reference sequence). The CDR3 length is 12 residues. The V and J ends lost 5 bases and 14 bases respectively, with 15 bases between them. The DNA for the CDR3 is TGTGCCAGCAGCCAGGGTGGGTCCCAGCTGTTTTTT. Translation gives CASSQGGSQLFF.

Remarks on this clone: The same CDR3 arises from other DNA sequences in this sample as well. V and J are TRBV28 and TRBJ1-1, with unresolved D. The CDR3 spans 13 residues. Trimming took off 2 bases at V and 5 bases at J, with 9 bases between the two ends. The germline gives CDR1 MDHEN, CDR2 SYDVKM. CDR3 bases: TGTGCCAGCAGTTTAGGGCAGAGGACTGAAGCTTTCTTT. This gives the protein CASSLGQRTEAFF. The whole variable domain, remainder taken from reference TRBV28 and TRBJ1-1, is DVKVTQSSRYLVKRTGEKVFLECVQDMDHENMFWYRQDPGLGLRLIYFSYDVKMKEKGDIPEGYSVSREKKERFSLILESASTNQTSMYLCASSLGQRTEAFFGQGTRLTVV.

The V call is TRBV4-2, the J call TRBJ2-7; the D is unclear. Germline-derived CDR1 and CDR2 are LGHNA and YNFKEQ. Trimming removed 3 bases from V and 6 bases from J, with 15 bases in between. This CDR3 is built from 14 residues. The CDR3 coding sequence is TGTGCCAGCAGCCAGGGCTACCGGTCGGGCGAGCAGTACTTC. As protein: CASSQGYRSGEQYF.

The genes are TRBV4-2 and TRBJ1-3, with D tentatively TRBD1 (6 bases). CDR1 and CDR2 from the germline V gene are LGHNA and YNFKEQ. V lost 0 bases and J 4 bases, leaving 16 bases between the germline ends. The CDR3 is 17 residues long. CDR3 coding DNA: TGTGCCAGCAGCCAAGATTGGGCAGGGGCGGTCGGAAACACCATATATTTT. Encoded protein: CASSQDWAGAVGNTIYF.

V and J are TRBV28 and TRBJ1-2; D gene unclear. Per the germline V gene, CDR1 is MDHEN and CDR2 is SYDVKM. The CDR3 consists of 12 residues. V was clipped by 4 bases and J by 4 bases, with 7 bases between them. The chain's CDR3 is CASSSGFYGYTF. CDR3 coding DNA: TGTGCCAGCAGTTCAGGATTCTATGGCTACACCTTC.

This chain uses TRBV27 with TRBJ1-2; D uncertain. Germline V CDR1 and CDR2: MNHEY, SMNVEV (reference sequence). The ends were cut back, 2 bases at V and 2 bases at J, with 6 bases in the middle. CDR3 length equals 13 residues. CDR3 in DNA: TGTGCCAGCAGTTTACAGGAGAACTATGGCTACACCTTC. Protein: CASSLQENYGYTF.

This clone was counted between two and nine times. The chain carries TRBV5-1 and TRBJ1-5, with D perhaps TRBD1 (5 bases). Germline CDR1 is SGHRS and CDR2 is YFSETQ. Trimming removed 4 bases from V and 4 bases from J, with 12 bases in between. The CDR3 is made up of 14 amino acids. CDR3 amino acids: CASSRDGGNQPQHF. In DNA, the CDR3 is TGCGCCAGCAGCCGGGACGGCGGTAATCAGCCCCAGCATTTT.

With regard to this clone: A junction end diverges from the germline sequence, so it may reflect a read error. Other DNA sequences from this sample encode an identical CDR3 as well. The rearrangement joins TRBV18 to TRBJ2-1; no clear D gene. The CDR3 has 13 residues. Per the germline V gene, CDR1 is KGHSH and CDR2 is LQKENI. CDR3 in DNA: TGTGCCAGTTCACCATCTCTTGCTAATGAGCAGTTCTTC. Translated, it gives CASSPSLANEQFF. The full variable domain, completed using reference TRBV18 and TRBJ2-1, is NAGVMQNPRHLVRRRGQEARLRCSPMKGHSHVYWYRQLPEEGLKFMVYLQKENIIDESGMPKERFSAEFPKEGPSILRIQQVVRGDSAAYFCASSPSLANEQFFGPGTRLTVL.